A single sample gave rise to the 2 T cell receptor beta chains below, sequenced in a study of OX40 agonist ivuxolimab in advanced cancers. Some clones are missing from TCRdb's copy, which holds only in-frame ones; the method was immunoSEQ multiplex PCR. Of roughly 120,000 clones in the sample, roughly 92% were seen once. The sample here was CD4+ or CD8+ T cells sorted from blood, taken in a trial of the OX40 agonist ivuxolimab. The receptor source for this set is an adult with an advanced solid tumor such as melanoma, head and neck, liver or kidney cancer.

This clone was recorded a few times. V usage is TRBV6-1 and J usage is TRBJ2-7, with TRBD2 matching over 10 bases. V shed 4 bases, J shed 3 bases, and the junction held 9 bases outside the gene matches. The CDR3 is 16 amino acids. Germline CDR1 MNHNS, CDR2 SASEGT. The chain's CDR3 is CASSVTVAGGGYEQYF. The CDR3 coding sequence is TGTGCCAGCAGTGTAACGGTAGCGGGAGGAGGCTACGAGCAGTACTTC.

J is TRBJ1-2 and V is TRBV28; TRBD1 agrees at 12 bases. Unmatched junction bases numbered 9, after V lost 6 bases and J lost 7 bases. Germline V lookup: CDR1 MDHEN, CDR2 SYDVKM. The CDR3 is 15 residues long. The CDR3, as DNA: TGTGCCAGCAGGTCTCCTAGGGGACAGGGGGCTGGCTACACCTTC. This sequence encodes CASRSPRGQGAGYTF.